The T cell receptor (beta chain) under discussion was sequenced for a study of Graves' ophthalmopathy and Graves' hyperthyroidism. This CDR3 is built from 13 residues. The V gene lost 3 bases and the J gene lost 6 bases, with 9 bases spanning the gap. The germline CDR1 and CDR2 sequences are SGHRS and YFSETQ. This clonotype was seen many times. The authors amplified TCR beta CDR3 regions, and they did so from RNA transcripts for repertoire sequencing. The first round was an RT-PCR with HTBI primers, and the second round was a multiplex PCR. MiXCR was run by TCRdb on the multiplex PCR reads, yielding one entry per CDR3 protein. Of just over 400,000 distinct CDR3 sequences in the sample, approximately 21% were seen once.

The source is a woman under 30 with stable Graves' hyperthyroidism. The chain has TRBV5-1 and TRBJ2-2, with D uncertain. The sequencing input was peripheral blood. The CDR3: CASSSAVAGELFF. Here the CDR3 DNA reads TGCGCCAGCAGCTCTGCCGTGGCCGGGGAGCTGTTTTTT.